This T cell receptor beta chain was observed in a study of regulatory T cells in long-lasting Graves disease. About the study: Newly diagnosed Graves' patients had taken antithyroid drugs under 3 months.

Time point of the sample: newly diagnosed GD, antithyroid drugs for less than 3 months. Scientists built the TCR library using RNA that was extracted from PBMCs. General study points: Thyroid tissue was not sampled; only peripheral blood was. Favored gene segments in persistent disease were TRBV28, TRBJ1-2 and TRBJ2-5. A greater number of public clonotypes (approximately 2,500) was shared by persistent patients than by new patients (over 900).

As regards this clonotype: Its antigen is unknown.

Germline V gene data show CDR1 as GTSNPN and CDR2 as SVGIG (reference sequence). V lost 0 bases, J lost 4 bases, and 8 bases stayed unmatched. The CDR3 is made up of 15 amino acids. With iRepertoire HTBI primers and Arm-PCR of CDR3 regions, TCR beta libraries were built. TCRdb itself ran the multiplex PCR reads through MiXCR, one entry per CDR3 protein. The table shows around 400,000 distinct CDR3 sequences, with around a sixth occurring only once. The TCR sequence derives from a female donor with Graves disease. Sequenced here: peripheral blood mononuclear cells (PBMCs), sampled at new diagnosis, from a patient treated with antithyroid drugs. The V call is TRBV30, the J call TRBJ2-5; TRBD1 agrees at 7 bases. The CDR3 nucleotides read TGTGCCTGGAGTGTAGGGACAGAGCCCCTAGAGACCCAGTACTTC. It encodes CAWSVGTEPLETQYF.